These 4 T cell receptor beta chains share one sample of origin, sequenced in a study of CD8+ T cells in alopecia areata. Sequencing used cDNA as its template, made by extracting RNA and reverse transcribing it. Here immunoSEQ multiplex PCR was the method, and the copy in TCRdb shows in-frame clones only, minus some. The repertoire has some 100,000 clones, about 60% of them found once; the top ten carry approximately 2.8%. Material: CD4+ T cells sorted from blood. Receptors were obtained from a human donor in good health.

The V call is TRBV30, the J call TRBJ1-6; D might be TRBD1 (5 bases). The CDR3 has 14 residues. CDR1 and CDR2 from the germline V gene are GTSNPN and SVGIG (reference sequence). The V and J ends lost 5 bases and 9 bases respectively, with 17 bases between them. The CDR3 spells CAWLLQSGASPLHF. The CDR3 coding sequence is TGTGCCTGGTTGCTTCAGTCCGGGGCTTCACCCCTCCACTTT.

This clone appeared a few times. This rearrangement joins TRBV29-1 to TRBJ1-1; D is ambiguous. Germline CDR1 reads SQVTM; CDR2 reads ANQGSEA. CDR3 length equals 12 residues. The V and J ends lost 7 bases and 4 bases respectively, with 13 bases between them. CDR3 bases: TGCAGCGCCCGGGAAGGGTTCACTGAAGCTTTCTTT. Translating it yields CSAREGFTEAFF.

The chain uses TRBV7-2 and TRBJ1-3; no clear D gene. Germline V gene sequence: CDR1 SGHTA, CDR2 FQGNSA. The V and J ends lost 5 bases and 2 bases respectively, with 16 bases between them. This CDR3 comprises 16 residues. Here the CDR3 reads CASSGMDRQAGNTIYF. CDR3 bases: TGTGCCAGCAGCGGAATGGACCGTCAGGCTGGAAACACCATATATTTT.

For the CDR3, the DNA is TGCAGCGTCTACAAACACGGACACCTTAGCACAGATACGCAGTATTTT. Translation: CSVYKHGHLSTDTQYF. This chain joins TRBV29-1 and TRBJ2-3; D possibly corresponds to TRBD1 (5 bases). Between the trimmed V and J ends, which lost 6 bases and 0 bases, there was a span of 19 bases. The CDR3 sequence is 16 residues long. The germline V gene encodes CDR1 SQVTM and CDR2 ANQGSEA.